What follows is one TCR beta chain and its context. Clones were read by immunoSEQ multiplex PCR, and TCRdb kept only the in-frame ones, dropping some. The data contain 65,000 to 90,000 clones, approximately 86% of them singletons. This sample was taken from a study of blood T cell repertoires in COVID-19. Overall study: Donors in the United States, Italy and Spain gave samples during acute or convalescent COVID-19. T cells, B-cell-depleted T cells, or PBMCs provided the cDNA or gDNA that served as material.

The Seattle patients, enrolled during active infection, were followed longitudinally. The V and J ends lost 1 base and 0 bases, in that order; junction bases with no gene match: 6. CDR1 is KGHSH, CDR2 LQKENI, per germline. CDR3 length: 16 amino acids. The clonotype was recovered from a man older than 75 with COVID-19, enrolled during active disease. Sample: peripheral blood. This chain connects TRBV18 to TRBJ2-7, with 7 bases fitting TRBD1. The CDR3 DNA sequence: TGTGCCAGCTCACCACTTGCCGGGACAGCCTCCTACGAGCAGTACTTC. Protein: CASSPLAGTASYEQYF. Full variable domain (remainder filled in from reference TRBV18 and TRBJ2-7): NAGVMQNPRHLVRRRGQEARLRCSPMKGHSHVYWYRQLPEEGLKFMVYLQKENIIDESGMPKERFSAEFPKEGPSILRIQQVVRGDSAAYFCASSPLAGTASYEQYFGPGTRLTVT.